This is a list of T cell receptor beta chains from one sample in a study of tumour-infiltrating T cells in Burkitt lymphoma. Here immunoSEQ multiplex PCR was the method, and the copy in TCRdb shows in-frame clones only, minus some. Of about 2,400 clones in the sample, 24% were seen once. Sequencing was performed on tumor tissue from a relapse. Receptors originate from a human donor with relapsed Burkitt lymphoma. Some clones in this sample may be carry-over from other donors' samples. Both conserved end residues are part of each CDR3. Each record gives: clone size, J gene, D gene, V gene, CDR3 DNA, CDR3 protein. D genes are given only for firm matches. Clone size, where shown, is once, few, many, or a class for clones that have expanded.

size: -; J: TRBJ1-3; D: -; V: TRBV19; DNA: TGTGCCAGTAGTATACGGACGTTAGAGGCTGGAAACACCATATATTTT; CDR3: CASSIRTLEAGNTIYF
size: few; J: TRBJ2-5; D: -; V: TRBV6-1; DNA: TGTGCCAGCAGTGAAAACCACTACAGGGAGGGAGAGACCCAGTACTTC; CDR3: CASSENHYREGETQYF
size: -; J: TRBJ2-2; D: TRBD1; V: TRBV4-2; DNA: TGTGCCAGCAGCCCGAGGACAGGGGGTACCTTTACTCCCACCGGGGAGCTGTTTTTT; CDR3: CASSPRTGGTFTPTGELFF
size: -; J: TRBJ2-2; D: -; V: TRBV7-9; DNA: TGTGCCAGCAGTAGGACCGCGCTTGACACCGGGGAGCTGTTTTTT; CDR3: CASSRTALDTGELFF
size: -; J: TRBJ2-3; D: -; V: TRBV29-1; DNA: TGCAGCGTTGTAAGGGGCCACACAGATACGCAGTATTTT; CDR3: CSVVRGHTDTQYF
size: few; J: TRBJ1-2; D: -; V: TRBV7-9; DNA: TGTGCCAGCAGCCATTTGCTAGGGGGAGCCTATGGCTACACCTTC; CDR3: CASSHLLGGAYGYTF
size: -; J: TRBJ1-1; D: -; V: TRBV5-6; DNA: TGTGCCAGCAGCGGACCGTTGAACACTGAAGCTTTCTTT; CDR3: CASSGPLNTEAFF
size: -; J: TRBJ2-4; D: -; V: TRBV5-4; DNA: TGTGCCACCGCCTCGGCGGGGGCCTTAAACATTCAGTACTTC; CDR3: CATASAGALNIQYF
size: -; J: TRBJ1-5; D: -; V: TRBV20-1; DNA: TGCAGTGCTGGGAGGCCCCAGCATTTT; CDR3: CSAGRPQHF
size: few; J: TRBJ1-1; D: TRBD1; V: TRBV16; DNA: TGTGCCAGCAGGGCCTCGACAGGGAGGCCTATGAACACTGAAGCTTTCTTT; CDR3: CASRASTGRPMNTEAFF
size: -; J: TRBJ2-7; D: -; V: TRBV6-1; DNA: TGTGCCAGCACTATAGTCTCGCAGAGCTCCTACGAGCAGTACTTC; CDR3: CASTIVSQSSYEQYF
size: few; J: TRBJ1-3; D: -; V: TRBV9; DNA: TGTGCCAGCAGCGCTACCGATGACTGGAGAAACACCATATATTTT; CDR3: CASSATDDWRNTIYF
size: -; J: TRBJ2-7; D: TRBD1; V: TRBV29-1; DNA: TGCAGCGTTGAAGCCAACAGGGGCGGCGAGCAGTACTTC; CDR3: CSVEANRGGEQYF
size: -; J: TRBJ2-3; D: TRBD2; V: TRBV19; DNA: TGTGCCAGTAGTATGGGGTCGGGGGGTAGCACAGATACGCAGTATTTT; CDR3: CASSMGSGGSTDTQYF
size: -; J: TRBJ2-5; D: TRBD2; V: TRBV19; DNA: TGTGCCAGTAGTCCAGGACTAGCGCCGGAGACCCAGTACTTC; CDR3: CASSPGLAPETQYF
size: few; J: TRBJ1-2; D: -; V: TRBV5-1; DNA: TGCGCCAGCAGCTTGGATCTCAAAGGCTATGGCTACACCTTC; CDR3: CASSLDLKGYGYTF
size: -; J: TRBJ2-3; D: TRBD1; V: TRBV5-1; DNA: TGCGCCAGCAGCTTGGACAGGGGGCCAACGCAGTATTTT; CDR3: CASSLDRGPTQYF
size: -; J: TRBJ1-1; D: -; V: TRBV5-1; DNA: TGCGCCAGCAGCTTGGCCGCTGGCACTGAAGCTTTCTTT; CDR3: CASSLAAGTEAFF
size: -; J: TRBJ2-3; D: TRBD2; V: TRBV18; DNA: TGTGCCAGCTCACCAGTTGCGGGGGGGGCAGATACGCAGTATTTT; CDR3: CASSPVAGGADTQYF
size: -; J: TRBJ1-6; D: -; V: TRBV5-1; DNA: TGCGCCAGCAGCTTGGTTGAGAGCTCCTATAATTCACCCCTCCACTTT; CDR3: CASSLVESSYNSPLHF
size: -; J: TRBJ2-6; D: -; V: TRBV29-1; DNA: TGCAGCGTCCACCTGTGGGGAGCTGGGGCCAACGTCCTGACTTTC; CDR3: CSVHLWGAGANVLTF
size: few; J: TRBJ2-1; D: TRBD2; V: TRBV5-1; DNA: TGCGCCAGCAGCCGGGACTATGGGACTAGCGATGAGCAGTTCTTC; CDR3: CASSRDYGTSDEQFF
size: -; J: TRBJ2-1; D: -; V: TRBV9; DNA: TGTGCCAGCAGCCTTGGGAGGAGCCACAATGAGCAGTTCTTC; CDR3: CASSLGRSHNEQFF
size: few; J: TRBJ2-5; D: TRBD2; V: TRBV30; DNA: TGTGCCTGGAGTGAAAGCGGGGTAATTATGGCCCAGTACTTC; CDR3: CAWSESGVIMAQYF
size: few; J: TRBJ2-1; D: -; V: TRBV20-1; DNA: TGCAGTGCTAGAAGCCATGAGCAGTTCTTC; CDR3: CSARSHEQFF
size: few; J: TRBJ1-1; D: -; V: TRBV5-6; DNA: TGTGCCAGCAGCCCCTCAATGAACACTGAAGCTTTCTTT; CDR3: CASSPSMNTEAFF
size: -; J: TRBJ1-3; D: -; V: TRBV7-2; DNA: TGTGCCAGCAGCTTAGCCGGCGGAAACACCATATATTTT; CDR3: CASSLAGGNTIYF
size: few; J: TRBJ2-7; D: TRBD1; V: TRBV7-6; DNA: TGTGCCAGCAGCGGGGAAATGACAGGGGGCTACTACGAGCAGTACTTC; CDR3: CASSGEMTGGYYEQYF
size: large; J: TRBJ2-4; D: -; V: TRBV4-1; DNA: TGCGCCAGCAGCGCCTACAGTCCAAACATTCAGTACTTC; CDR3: CASSAYSPNIQYF
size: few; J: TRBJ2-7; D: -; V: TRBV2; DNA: TGTGCCAGCAGTGAGAGTTCCTACGAGCAGTACTTC; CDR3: CASSESSYEQYF
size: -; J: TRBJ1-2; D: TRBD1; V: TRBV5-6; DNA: TGTGCCAGCAGCCCCAGACAGGGCCCTAACTATGGCTACACCTTC; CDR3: CASSPRQGPNYGYTF
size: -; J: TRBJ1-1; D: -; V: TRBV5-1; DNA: TGCGCCAGCAGCTTGGAGACTGGAACTGAAGCTTTCTTT; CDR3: CASSLETGTEAFF
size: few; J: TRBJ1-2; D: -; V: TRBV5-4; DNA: TGTGCCAGCAGCTCCAAGGATGACTATGGCTACACCTTC; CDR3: CASSSKDDYGYTF
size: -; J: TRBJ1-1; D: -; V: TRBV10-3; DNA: TGTGCCATCAGTGAGTCGGTGGGAGGCACTGAAGCTTTCTTT; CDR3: CAISESVGGTEAFF
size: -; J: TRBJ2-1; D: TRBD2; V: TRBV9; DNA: TGTGCCAGCAGCGCGCCGGGACTAGACGTAAATGAGCAGTTCTTC; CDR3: CASSAPGLDVNEQFF
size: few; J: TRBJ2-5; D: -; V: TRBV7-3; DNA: TGTGCCAGCAGCTTATGGGGCGGCGGGGCGCAAGAGACCCAGTACTTC; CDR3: CASSLWGGGAQETQYF
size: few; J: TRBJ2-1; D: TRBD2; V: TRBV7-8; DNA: TGTGCCAGCAGACCGCGGGGGGGATACAATGAGCAGTTCTTC; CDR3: CASRPRGGYNEQFF
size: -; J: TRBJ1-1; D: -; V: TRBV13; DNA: TGTGTCAGCAGCTTACGTGGGGGGAACACTGAAGCTTTCTTT; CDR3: CVSSLRGGNTEAFF
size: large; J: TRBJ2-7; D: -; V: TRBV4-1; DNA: TGCGCCAGCAGCCAGGCCAGCTTCTACGAGCAGTACTTC; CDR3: CASSQASFYEQYF
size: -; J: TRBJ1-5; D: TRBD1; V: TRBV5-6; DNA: TGTGCCAGCAGCCGCTACCGGGACAGGGGTCAGCCCCAGCATTTT; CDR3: CASSRYRDRGQPQHF
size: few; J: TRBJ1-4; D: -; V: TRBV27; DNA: TGTGCCAGCAGTTTAACGGGGCCTAGTAATGAAAAACTGTTTTTT; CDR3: CASSLTGPSNEKLFF
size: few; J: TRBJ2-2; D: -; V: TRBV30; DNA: TGTGCCTGGAGGGTCGTCGGGGAGCTGTTTTTT; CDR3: CAWRVVGELFF
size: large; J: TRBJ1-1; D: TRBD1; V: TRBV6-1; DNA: TGTGCCAGCAGCGTGGGACAGGGGGCCGATGAAGCTTTCTTT; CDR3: CASSVGQGADEAFF
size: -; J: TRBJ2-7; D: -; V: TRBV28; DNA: TGTGCCAGCACCCTGAGGGGCCACGAGCAGTACTTC; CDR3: CASTLRGHEQYF
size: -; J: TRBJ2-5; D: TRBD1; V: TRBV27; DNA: TGTGCCAGCAGTGAACAGGGGGCAGAGACCCAGTACTTC; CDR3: CASSEQGAETQYF
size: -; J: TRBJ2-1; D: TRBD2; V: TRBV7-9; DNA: TGTGCCAGCAGCTTTAGCGGGGGGGCGGAGAATGAGCAGTTCTTC; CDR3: CASSFSGGAENEQFF